This T cell receptor beta chain was recovered during a study of blood T cell repertoires in COVID-19. Study summary: The study drew acute and convalescent COVID-19 samples from the United States, Italy and Spain.

Per the original data handling: Estimated nucleated cell counts came from reference gene primer amplification. Profiling relied on immunoSEQ multiplex PCR, and the TCRdb table lists in-frame clones only, not all of them. V and J calls and clone size are copied from that table; D and trimming were computed from the DNA. There are about 410,000 clones in the sample; less than 95% occur only once, and roughly 0.66% lies in the top ten. Recruitment covered 20 to 25 US areas and drew participants whose ages spanned roughly 18 to 90 years. Categorization into cohorts depended on clinical history that participants reported. CDR1 is PRHDT, CDR2 FYEKMQ, per germline (reference sequence). Trimming cost V 4 bases and J 3 bases; bases outside gene matches: 2. The CDR3 contains 13 residues.

The specimen was PBMCs or T cells enriched from blood (not recorded which). V gene TRBV13 combines with J gene TRBJ1-1; 7 nucleotides align to TRBD1. The clonotype was recovered from a man younger than 30 who had recovered from COVID-19. The DNA for the CDR3 is TGTGCCAGCAGCTACAGGGGTGACACTGAAGCTTTCTTT. Translating it yields CASSYRGDTEAFF.